This is a list of T cell receptor beta chains from one sample in a study of memory CD4+ T cells and cytomegalovirus serostatus. Clones were read by immunoSEQ multiplex PCR, and TCRdb kept only the in-frame ones, dropping some. Of around 30,000 clones in the sample, roughly 80% are singletons; the top ten hold over 0.55%. The sequenced sample consisted of memory CD4+ T cells from blood. Receptors originate from an adult in good health and CMV-seronegative. Some clones in this sample may be carry-over from other donors' samples. The CDR3 runs from the conserved cysteine through the conserved F or W. D genes are given only for firm matches. Some rows have no size entry. The others give once, few or many, or a class for an expanded clone.

D gene,clone size,V gene,J gene,CDR3 protein,CDR3 DNA
.,.,TRBV13,TRBJ2-3,CASSLLQGLNILFPDTQYF,TGTGCCAGCAGCCTACTTCAGGGCCTAAATATCCTATTCCCAGATACGCAGTATTTT
TRBD1,few,TRBV28,TRBJ2-7,CASSRQGSSYEQYF,TGTGCCAGCAGTCGACAGGGGTCATCCTACGAGCAGTACTTC
.,few,TRBV7-3,TRBJ1-1,CASSLEPTPNTEAFF,TGTGCCAGCAGCCTAGAACCGACACCCAACACTGAAGCTTTCTTT
TRBD1,.,TRBV15,TRBJ2-7,CATSSPGQGIAEQYF,TGTGCCACCAGCAGTCCGGGACAGGGTATTGCCGAGCAGTACTTC
TRBD1,.,TRBV7-9,TRBJ1-2,CASSPRTGSYGYTF,TGTGCCAGCAGCCCTAGGACAGGGAGTTATGGCTACACCTTC
.,.,TRBV4-3,TRBJ1-1,CASSRYPGPQTNTEAFF,TGCGCCAGCAGCCGATACCCAGGACCACAAACTAACACTGAAGCTTTCTTT
.,.,TRBV6-5,TRBJ2-7,CASHVPGAAHEQYF,TGTGCCAGCCATGTTCCGGGGGCGGCCCACGAGCAGTACTTC
.,.,TRBV7-2,TRBJ2-2,CASSSTVVAGELFF,TGTGCCAGCAGCTCGACAGTTGTAGCCGGGGAGCTGTTTTTT
TRBD1,.,TRBV7-6,TRBJ2-7,CASARGAGGSYEQYF,TGTGCCAGCGCCCGAGGGGCAGGGGGCTCCTACGAGCAGTACTTC
TRBD2,once,TRBV11-2,TRBJ2-1,CASSLDRLADEQFF,TGTGCCAGCAGCTTAGATCGACTAGCGGATGAGCAGTTCTTC
.,.,TRBV6-5,TRBJ1-5,CASSSQGNGNQPQHF,TGTGCCAGCAGTTCTCAGGGGAATGGCAATCAGCCCCAGCATTTT
TRBD2,few,TRBV19,TRBJ2-5,CASGSGSLGETQYF,TGTGCCAGTGGGAGCGGGAGTCTCGGGGAGACCCAGTACTTC
.,.,TRBV7-9,TRBJ1-5,CASSLEKPQHF,TGTGCCAGCAGCTTAGAGAAGCCCCAGCATTTT
TRBD1,once,TRBV5-1,TRBJ2-1,CASSPTGGSYNEQFF,TGCGCCAGCAGCCCTACAGGGGGCTCCTACAATGAGCAGTTCTTC
TRBD2,.,TRBV7-2,TRBJ2-2,CASSFPRGDTGELFF,TGTGCCAGCAGCTTTCCCCGGGGGGACACCGGGGAGCTGTTTTTT
TRBD1,.,TRBV5-5,TRBJ1-5,CASSPSPRGDNQPQHF,TGTGCCAGCAGCCCTTCCCCCAGGGGGGACAATCAGCCCCAGCATTTT
.,.,TRBV7-8,TRBJ1-6,CASSFIRGNNSPLHF,TGTGCCAGCAGCTTCATAAGGGGAAATAATTCACCCCTCCACTTT
TRBD1,.,TRBV10-1,TRBJ2-1,CASSGTGGNEQFF,TGCGCCAGCAGCGGGACAGGGGGCAATGAGCAGTTCTTC
TRBD1,.,TRBV29-1,TRBJ1-2,CSAIRGRHGYTF,TGCAGCGCCATAAGGGGGCGACACGGCTACACCTTC
TRBD1,.,TRBV6-6,TRBJ1-2,CASSFAGQGSDYTF,TGTGCCAGCAGTTTTGCGGGACAGGGATCTGACTACACCTTC
TRBD2,.,TRBV7-2,TRBJ2-5,CASSLAGTSIETQYF,TGTGCCAGCAGCTTAGCAGGGACTAGCATCGAGACCCAGTACTTC
.,.,TRBV10-3,TRBJ1-4,CAISEPGKVINEKLFF,TGTGCCATCAGTGAACCCGGGAAGGTTATTAATGAAAAACTGTTTTTT
TRBD1,.,TRBV2,TRBJ1-5,CASSEEGGRGIPNQPQHF,TGTGCCAGCAGTGAAGAGGGGGGCAGGGGGATCCCCAATCAGCCCCAGCATTTT
.,.,TRBV7-9,TRBJ1-1,CASSFSIARGMNTEAFF,TGTGCCAGCAGCTTCTCAATCGCAAGGGGCATGAACACTGAAGCTTTCTTT
.,.,TRBV5-6,TRBJ1-6,CASSPSGGRSYNSPLHF,TGTGCCAGCAGCCCTAGTGGGGGGAGATCCTATAATTCACCCCTCCACTTT
.,.,TRBV7-7,TRBJ2-1,CASSLALDILWENEQFF,TGTGCTAGCAGCTTAGCCTTGGACATTCTTTGGGAGAATGAGCAGTTCTTC
TRBD2,.,TRBV7-3,TRBJ2-1,CASSEGLAVYNEQFF,TGTGCCAGCAGCGAGGGACTAGCGGTTTACAATGAGCAGTTCTTC
.,.,TRBV6-5,TRBJ1-1,CASSYSKSANTEAFF,TGTGCCAGCAGTTACTCGAAGTCAGCCAACACTGAAGCTTTCTTT
TRBD2,.,TRBV9,TRBJ2-3,CASSVATSGVTDTQYF,TGTGCCAGCAGCGTAGCTACTAGCGGGGTCACAGATACGCAGTATTTT
.,few,TRBV7-8,TRBJ2-3,CASSLGPSGTQYF,TGTGCCAGCAGCTTAGGCCCGAGTGGTACGCAGTATTTT
TRBD1,.,TRBV27,TRBJ2-5,CASGGTGGAETQYF,TGTGCCAGCGGGGGGACAGGGGGCGCAGAGACCCAGTACTTC
.,.,TRBV6-1,TRBJ2-5,CATLLWPAVQTQYF,TGTGCCACCCTCCTTTGGCCCGCGGTGCAGACCCAGTACTTC
.,.,TRBV28,TRBJ1-3,CASAPSGVTGNTIYF,TGTGCCAGCGCTCCATCAGGGGTCACTGGAAACACCATATATTTT
.,.,TRBV5-1,TRBJ1-1,CASSLLQGGNTEAFF,TGCGCCAGCAGCCTTCTACAGGGTGGGAACACTGAAGCTTTCTTT
.,.,TRBV19,TRBJ1-1,CASSQRGAQEEAFF,TGTGCCAGTAGCCAACGAGGGGCGCAGGAGGAAGCTTTCTTT
.,.,TRBV15,TRBJ1-3,CATSRDPGISGNTIYF,TGTGCCACCAGCAGAGATCCGGGAATCTCTGGAAACACCATATATTTT
.,.,TRBV19,TRBJ1-1,CASSIAARGNTEAFF,TGTGCCAGTAGTATAGCGGCCAGGGGGAACACTGAAGCTTTCTTT
.,once,TRBV18,TRBJ1-4,CASSKDPATNEKLFF,TGTGCCAGCTCAAAGGACCCTGCAACTAATGAAAAACTGTTTTTT
.,.,TRBV25-1,TRBJ1-5,CASSVGNQPQHF,TGTGCCAGCAGTGTAGGCAATCAGCCCCAGCATTTT
.,.,TRBV18,TRBJ1-1,CASSGSLPEAFF,TGTGCCAGCTCCGGGAGTCTCCCTGAAGCTTTCTTT
TRBD2,.,TRBV12-5,TRBJ2-1,CASGLVRSSGDNEQFF,TGTGCTAGTGGTTTGGTACGGTCTAGCGGGGACAATGAGCAGTTCTTC
.,.,TRBV30,TRBJ2-7,CAWSFRSQVRDYEQYF,TGTGCCTGGAGTTTCCGATCACAGGTAAGGGACTACGAGCAGTACTTC
.,.,TRBV6-4,TRBJ1-6,CASSDTLNNSPLHF,TGTGCCAGCAGTGATACGCTGAATAATTCACCCCTCCACTTT
.,.,TRBV6-6,TRBJ1-1,CASKDTGNTEAFF,TGTGCCAGCAAAGACACAGGGAACACTGAAGCTTTCTTT
.,.,TRBV10-3,TRBJ1-3,CAMSSGNTIYF,TGTGCCATGTCCTCTGGAAACACCATATATTTT
.,.,TRBV7-2,TRBJ2-3,CASTKLGDTQYF,TGTGCCAGCACCAAACTGGGAGATACGCAGTATTTT
.,.,TRBV18,TRBJ1-2,CASSPPGQGTHGYTF,TGTGCCAGCTCACCACCCGGTCAGGGGACCCATGGCTACACCTTC
.,.,TRBV28,TRBJ1-4,CASIRGINEKLFF,TGTGCCAGCATTCGAGGGATTAATGAAAAACTGTTTTTT
TRBD2,.,TRBV7-2,TRBJ2-7,CASSLNGGGTYEQYF,TGTGCCAGCAGCTTAAACGGCGGGGGGACCTACGAGCAGTACTTC
.,.,TRBV27,TRBJ1-2,CASRPGRDAYGYTF,TGTGCCAGCAGACCCGGACGAGACGCCTATGGCTACACCTTC
TRBD1,.,TRBV4-1,TRBJ2-3,CASSPGQGPDTQYF,TGCGCCAGCAGCCCGGGACAGGGGCCAGATACGCAGTATTTT
.,once,TRBV13,TRBJ2-3,CASSKPTSTDTQYF,TGTGCCAGCAGCAAGCCGACGAGCACAGATACGCAGTATTTT
.,.,TRBV11-2,TRBJ1-5,CASSLGQNQPQHF,TGTGCCAGCAGCTTGGGACAAAATCAGCCCCAGCATTTT
TRBD1,.,TRBV7-6,TRBJ1-2,CASSPDRVGYTF,TGTGCCAGCAGCCCCGACAGGGTCGGCTACACCTTC
TRBD1,.,TRBV10-3,TRBJ1-1,CAISTGGRGSTEAFF,TGTGCCATCAGTACAGGGGGCAGGGGGAGCACTGAAGCTTTCTTT
.,.,TRBV10-3,TRBJ2-3,CAISESIINSRFTDTQYF,TGTGCCATCAGTGAGTCGATCATAAACTCGCGATTCACAGATACGCAGTATTTT
.,.,TRBV29-1,TRBJ1-1,CSVAVGENTEAFF,TGCAGCGTTGCAGTGGGGGAGAACACTGAAGCTTTCTTT
TRBD2,.,TRBV5-1,TRBJ2-5,CASSLGLAGGSETQYF,TGCGCCAGCAGCTTGGGACTAGCGGGGGGATCGGAGACCCAGTACTTC
TRBD1,.,TRBV7-2,TRBJ2-7,CASSPTQTGFEQYF,TGTGCCAGCAGCCCAACACAGACAGGGTTCGAGCAGTACTTC
TRBD1,once,TRBV28,TRBJ1-6,CASSLYRGQGNSALHF,TGTGCCAGCAGTTTATACAGGGGACAGGGGAATTCAGCCCTCCACTTT